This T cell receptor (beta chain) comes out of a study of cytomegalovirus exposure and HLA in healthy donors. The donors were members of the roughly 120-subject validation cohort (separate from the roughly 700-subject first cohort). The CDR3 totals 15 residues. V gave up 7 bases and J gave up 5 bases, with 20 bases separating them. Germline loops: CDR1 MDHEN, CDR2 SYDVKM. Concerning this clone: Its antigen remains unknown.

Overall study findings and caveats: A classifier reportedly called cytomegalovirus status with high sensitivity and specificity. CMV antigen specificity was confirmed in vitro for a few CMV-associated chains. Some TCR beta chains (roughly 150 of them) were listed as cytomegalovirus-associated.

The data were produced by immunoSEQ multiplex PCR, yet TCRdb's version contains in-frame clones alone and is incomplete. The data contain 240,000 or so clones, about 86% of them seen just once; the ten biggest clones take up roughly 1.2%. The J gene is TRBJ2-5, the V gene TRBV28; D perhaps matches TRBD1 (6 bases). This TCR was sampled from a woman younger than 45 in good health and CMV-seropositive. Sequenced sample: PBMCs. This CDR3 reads CASTFRDTKRETQYF. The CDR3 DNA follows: TGTGCCAGCACTTTCCGGGACACCAAGCGGGAGACCCAGTACTTC. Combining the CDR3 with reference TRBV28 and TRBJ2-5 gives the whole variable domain DVKVTQSSRYLVKRTGEKVFLECVQDMDHENMFWYRQDPGLGLRLIYFSYDVKMKEKGDIPEGYSVSREKKERFSLILESASTNQTSMYLCASTFRDTKRETQYFGPGTRLLVL.